Many counts were recorded for the clone carrying this T cell receptor beta chain. TCRdb processed the PCR reads anew with MiXCR; each CDR3 protein has one entry. Here the sample spans about 630,000 distinct CDR3 sequences, roughly 27% being singletons. This record belongs to a study of molecular identifiers for immune sequencing clone quantification. J was trimmed by 7 bases and V by 5 bases; bases with no gene match: 12. The V gene's germline CDR1 is SEHNR and CDR2 FQNEAQ (reference sequence). The CDR3 spans 15 residues. The source of this sequence is a human donor in good health. Some libraries in this study had Jurkat cell RNA spiked in. The chain links TRBV7-9 to TRBJ1-1, with 8 bases that match TRBD1. The specimen sequenced was naive CD8+ T cells from blood, with Jurkat cell RNA spiked in. The subset was: FACS-sorted CD8+CD4-CCR7+CD45RA+ naive T cells. The CDR3 spells CASSQVTGVGGEAFF. CDR3 DNA: TGTGCCAGCAGCCAAGTGACAGGGGTTGGAGGTGAAGCTTTCTTT.